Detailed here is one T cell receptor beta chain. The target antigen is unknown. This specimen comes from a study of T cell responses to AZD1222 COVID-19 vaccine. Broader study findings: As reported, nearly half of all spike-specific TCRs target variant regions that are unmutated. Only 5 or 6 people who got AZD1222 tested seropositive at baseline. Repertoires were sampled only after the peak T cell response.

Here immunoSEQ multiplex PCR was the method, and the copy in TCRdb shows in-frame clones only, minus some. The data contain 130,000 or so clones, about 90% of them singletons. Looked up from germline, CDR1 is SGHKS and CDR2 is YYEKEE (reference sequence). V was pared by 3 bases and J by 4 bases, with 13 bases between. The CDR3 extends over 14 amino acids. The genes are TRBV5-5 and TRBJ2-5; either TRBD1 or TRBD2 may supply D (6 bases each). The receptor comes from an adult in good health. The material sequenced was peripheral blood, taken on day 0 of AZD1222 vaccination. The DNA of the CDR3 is TGTGCCAGCAGCTCGGAGGGGGTCTCAGAGACCCAGTACTTC. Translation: CASSSEGVSETQYF.